This T cell receptor (beta chain) was captured in a study of early T cells in non-severe SARS-CoV-2 infection. Study summary: RNA in bulk from unsorted whole blood was sequenced, and chains were unpaired.

Whole-study results and caveats: Private and CD4 specificities were missed by VDJdb matching, which favored anti-spike CD8 responses.

Ten or more counts support this clonotype. Its specificity is not known. Unique molecular identifiers tagged individual cDNA molecules. TCRdb itself ran the 5' RACE reads through MiXCR, one entry per CDR3 protein. This table has tens of thousands of distinct CDR3 sequences, about 5.3% appearing once. From germline, CDR1 is MNHEY and CDR2 SVGEGT. This CDR3 comprises 15 residues. Trimming stripped 7 bases from V and 3 bases from J, with 13 bases between. The chain recombines TRBV6-2 or TRBV6-3 with TRBJ2-6; D ambiguous. This sequence was found in an adult who was a healthcare worker with PCR-confirmed SARS-CoV-2 infection or an uninfected control (not recorded which). The material sequenced was whole blood. CDR3 amino acids: CASTLQSGGANVLTF. The CDR3 DNA is TGTGCCAGCACTTTGCAGTCAGGTGGGGCCAACGTCCTGACTTTC.